These 27 T cell receptor beta chains came from one sample sequenced in a study of vaccination and CD4 T cells after COVID-19. Treatment specified: 10-day PBMC culture with coronavirus spike peptide pools or control peptides (ViraFEST assay). For these receptors, no antigen is known. The Oncomine TCR Beta short-read assay was applied to DNA of cultured CD4+ T cells. TCRdb re-called the PCR reads through MiXCR, storing one row per CDR3 protein. The profile covers around 25,000 distinct CDR3 sequences, with 60% appearing a single time and about 14% taken by the ten largest. The sequencing used CD4+ T cells from blood, cultured in vitro, collected after SARS-CoV-2 vaccination. These receptors came from a human donor who received a COVID-19 vaccine.

DNA of the CDR3: TGCAGTGCTAGAGTGGGGATAGCCGGGTCAGATACGCAGTATTTT. This sequence encodes CSARVGIAGSDTQYF. The chain has TRBV20-1 and TRBJ2-3; no firm D call. The CDR3 sequence is 15 residues long. Germline V gene sequence: CDR1 DFQATT, CDR2 SNEGSKA (reference sequence). V was cut by 1 base and J by 4 bases, with 15 bases left in between.

The gene calls are TRBV7-8 and TRBJ2-7; TRBD1 matches 10 bases. Germline V CDR1 and CDR2: SGHVS, FQNEAQ. The CDR3 is made up of 14 amino acids. V was clipped by 5 bases and J by 4 bases; unmatched bases: 5. CDR3 in DNA: TGTGCCAGCAGCCTGACAGGGGGCGAGTACGAGCAGTACTTC. Its protein product is CASSLTGGEYEQYF.

V gene TRBV2 combines with J gene TRBJ2-5; D is possibly TRBD2 (8 bases). Trimming stripped 3 bases from V and 7 bases from J, with 18 bases between. The CDR3 extends over 15 amino acids. CDR1 is SNHLY, CDR2 FYNNEI, per germline. The DNA for the CDR3 is TGTGCCAGCAGTGACCTAGACAGGGCGGGGGGGACCCAGTACTTC. Its protein is CASSDLDRAGGTQYF. The whole variable domain, filled in from reference TRBV2 and TRBJ2-5, reads EPEVTQTPSHQVTQMGQEVILRCVPISNHLYFYWYRQILGQKVEFLVSFYNNEISEKSEIFDDQFSVERPDGSNFTLKIRSTKLEDSAMYFCASSDLDRAGGTQYFGPGTRLLVL.

The chain uses TRBV11-3 and TRBJ2-3; D ambiguous. Germline V gives CDR1 SGHNT, CDR2 YENEEA. This CDR3 comprises 15 residues. The V gene lost 1 base and the J gene lost 1 base, with 9 bases spanning the gap. CDR3 in DNA: TGTGCCAGCAGCTTAGGGGTCCAGGGCACAGATACGCAGTATTTT. It translates to CASSLGVQGTDTQYF.

Within the sample, this clonotype is medium-sized. The rearrangement links TRBV7-8 to TRBJ2-7, with 9 bases aligning to TRBD1. The CDR3 extends over 16 amino acids. Germline assignment: CDR1 SGHVS and CDR2 FQNEAQ. Unmatched junction bases numbered 5, after V lost 2 bases and J lost 0 bases. The CDR3 is CASSLSGTGYSYEQYF. The CDR3 DNA reads TGTGCCAGCAGCTTATCCGGGACAGGGTACTCCTACGAGCAGTACTTC.

This chain links TRBV14 with TRBJ2-3; 8 bases are a match to TRBD1. CDR3 length equals 16 residues. In germline, CDR1 is SGHDN, CDR2 FVKESK. V was pared by 4 bases and J by 7 bases, with 13 bases of the junction left unmatched. CDR3 nucleotides: TGTGCCAGCAGCCCCCGACTGCGGACAGGGATAAATACGCAGTATTTT. As protein: CASSPRLRTGINTQYF.

This clonotype was counted a single time. The V call is TRBV15, the J call TRBJ1-6; 9 positions match TRBD1. Germline V gene sequence: CDR1 LNHNV, CDR2 YYDKDF (reference sequence). CDR3 size: 17 residues. Trimming at V came to 4 bases and at J to 7 bases, leaving 11 bases not matched to a gene. This chain's CDR3 is CATSTPTGGVRNSPLHF. The CDR3 bases are TGTGCCACCAGCACCCCTACAGGGGGCGTGAGGAATTCACCCCTCCACTTT. The whole variable domain, filled in from reference TRBV15 and TRBJ1-6, reads DAMVIQNPRYQVTQFGKPVTLSCSQTLNHNVMYWYQQKSSQAPKLLFHYYDKDFNNEADTPDNFQSRRPNTSFCFLDIRSPGLGDTAMYLCATSTPTGGVRNSPLHFGNGTRLTVT.

This clonotype was counted a few times. The chain couples TRBV21-1 to TRBJ1-2; the table assigns TRBD1, which was not confirmed against the DNA. TRBV21-1 is termed a pseudogene. The CDR3 totals 15 residues. DNA for the CDR3: TGTGCCAGCAGCAAAGCGGAAGGGGGCCTGGGGGGCTACACCTTC. Encoded protein: CASSKAEGGLGGYTF.

The V and J genes are TRBV7-9 and TRBJ2-5, with D perhaps matching TRBD1 or TRBD2 (6 bases each). Trimming pared 1 base from V and 5 bases from J, leaving 11 bases between. CDR3 length equals 14 residues. Germline CDR1 reads SEHNR; CDR2 reads FQNEAQ (reference sequence). The CDR3 sequence is CASSLDLGGETQYF. CDR3 coding DNA: TGTGCCAGCAGCTTAGACCTAGGGGGGGAGACCCAGTACTTC.

The CDR3 nucleotides are TGTGCCAGCAGCCCATCGACAGGGTTAGCGAGTGGCTACACCTTC. It codes for CASSPSTGLASGYTF. The chain links TRBV9 to TRBJ1-2; 7 bases map to TRBD1. This CDR3 has 15 amino acids. Germline V gene data show CDR1 as SGDLS and CDR2 as YYNGEE. J gave up 7 bases and V 4 bases, and 13 bases lay outside the gene matches.

The gene calls are TRBV6-5 and TRBJ1-4, with D hard to call. The V end lost 2 bases, the J end lost 8 bases, and 9 bases lay between the germline ends. In germline, CDR1 is MNHEY, CDR2 SVGAGI. The CDR3 sequence is 13 residues long. Written as DNA, the CDR3 is TGTGCCAGCAGTTACAGGGTCGGGGAAAAACTGTTTTTT. Translating it yields CASSYRVGEKLFF.

As for this clonotype: The CDR3 end shows no conserved phenylalanine or tryptophan, and so a read error is likely. This sequence joins TRBV19 and TRBJ1-2, with 10 bases that match TRBD1. CDR3 size: 13 residues. Germline V gene lookup returns CDR1 LNHDA and CDR2 SQIVND (reference sequence). J lost 10 bases, V lost 4 bases, and 6 bases had no gene match. The CDR3 DNA reads as TGTGCCAGTAGTAACGACAGGGGGCTTGACTACACCCTC. Amino acid sequence: CASSNDRGLDYTL.

This clonotype was seen only a few times. The chain couples TRBV6-1 to TRBJ1-5, with TRBD1 matching 8 bases. The CDR3 spans 15 residues. Trimming took 5 bases from V and 4 from J; bases not matched to a gene: 7. Per germline, CDR1 MNHNS and CDR2 SASEGT. For the CDR3, the DNA is TGTGCCAGCAGTCTGGACAGGGTGGGGAATCAGCCCCAGCATTTT. Translation gives CASSLDRVGNQPQHF.

This clonotype was detected only a few times. The chain uses TRBV19 and TRBJ2-5, with TRBD2 identical over 11 bases. After removal of 0 bases from V and 4 bases from J, the junction contained 7 bases not matched to a gene. CDR1 and CDR2 (germline): LNHDA, SQIVND (reference sequence). The CDR3 totals 17 residues. The CDR3 nucleotides read TGTGCCAGTAGTATAGAAATTAGCGGGGGGGCTTCAGAGACCCAGTACTTC. Translation: CASSIEISGGASETQYF.

The V gene is TRBV18, the J gene TRBJ2-2; perhaps TRBD2 as D (6 bases). The CDR3 length is 12 residues. V was shortened by 6 bases and J by 7 bases, with 9 bases between the two germline ends. The V gene's germline CDR1 is KGHSH and CDR2 LQKENI. The CDR3 loop reads CASSEEGGELFF. The CDR3 DNA reads as TGTGCCAGCTCGGAGGAGGGCGGGGAGCTGTTTTTT.

This clonotype was counted between two and nine times. The chain combines TRBV7-6 with TRBJ1-1; 12 nucleotides align to TRBD1. The V and J ends lost 8 bases and 3 bases, in that order; junction bases with no gene match: 13. Germline values: CDR1 SGHVS, CDR2 FNYEAQ. The CDR3 runs to 17 residues. The CDR3 DNA reads TGTGCCAGCTTACCCCCGGGACAGGGGGCTTTGGACACTGAAGCTTTCTTT. Encoded protein: CASLPPGQGALDTEAFF.

The V call is TRBV10-3, the J call TRBJ2-1; D is uncertain. From germline, CDR1 is ENHRY and CDR2 SYGVKD. The ends were cut back, 0 bases at V and 4 bases at J, with 7 bases in the middle. CDR3 length: 14 residues. The CDR3 loop is CAISESPAYNEQFF. The CDR3 DNA reads as TGTGCCATCAGTGAGTCCCCGGCATACAATGAGCAGTTCTTC.

The chain joins TRBV19 to TRBJ2-7, with TRBD1 matching over 8 bases. The CDR3 is made up of 14 amino acids. Germline loops: CDR1 LNHDA, CDR2 SQIVND (reference sequence). The J segment lost 7 bases and the V segment lost 5 bases, leaving 10 bases of the junction unmatched. The CDR3 DNA follows: TGTGCCAGTAGTCCCCGACAGGGGACTGGGGAGCAGTACTTC. Its translation: CASSPRQGTGEQYF.

The chain recombines TRBV20-1 with TRBJ1-3; the D gene is possibly TRBD1 (6 bases). CDR3 length: 13 amino acids. Germline values: CDR1 DFQATT, CDR2 SNEGSKA (reference sequence). V lost 6 bases and J 0 bases, leaving 9 bases between the germline ends. The DNA of the CDR3 is TGCAGTGCCCTACAGGGCTCTGGAAACACCATATATTTT. Amino acid sequence: CSALQGSGNTIYF.

J is TRBJ2-3 and V is TRBV7-9; D possibly corresponds to TRBD2 (6 bases). Trimming pared 7 bases from V and 8 bases from J, leaving 13 bases between. The CDR3 extends over 12 amino acids. CDR1 and CDR2 (germline): SEHNR, FQNEAQ (reference sequence). CDR3 sequence reads: CASMGLLRTQYF. CDR3 nucleotide sequence: TGTGCCAGCATGGGACTCCTCCGTACGCAGTATTTT.

The chain recombines TRBV29-1 with TRBJ1-5; 8 nucleotides match TRBD1. The CDR3 extends over 12 amino acids. Trimming at V came to 5 bases and at J to 4 bases, leaving 1 base not matched to a gene. The germline gives CDR1 SQVTM, CDR2 ANQGSEA. The CDR3 nucleotides read TGCAGCGTTCGACAGGGGAATCAGCCCCAGCATTTT. Translation gives CSVRQGNQPQHF.

This sequence joins TRBV27 and TRBJ2-1; a possible D gene is TRBD2 (5 bases). CDR3 size: 14 residues. The V gene's germline CDR1 is MNHEY and CDR2 SMNVEV (reference sequence). V was shortened by 4 bases and J by 5 bases, with 12 bases between the two germline ends. CDR3 residues: CASSWTFLDNEQFF. In nucleotides, the CDR3 is TGTGCCAGCAGTTGGACTTTTCTGGACAATGAGCAGTTCTTC.

This sequence joins TRBV20-1 and TRBJ2-3; TRBD2 matches at 10 bases. After removal of 7 bases from V and 1 base from J, the junction contained 5 bases not matched to a gene. This CDR3 has 14 amino acids. The germline CDR1 and CDR2 sequences are DFQATT and SNEGSKA (reference sequence). CDR3 coding DNA: TGCAGTGTCACGACTAGCGGGCGCACAGATACGCAGTATTTT. As protein: CSVTTSGRTDTQYF.

V usage is TRBV27 and J usage is TRBJ1-5; 11 bases are a match to TRBD1. This CDR3 has 16 residues. With 5 bases clipped from V and 7 bases from J, the junction kept 10 bases outside the gene matches. Germline V CDR1 and CDR2: MNHEY, SMNVEV (reference sequence). The CDR3 region is CASSPYQGQGVQPQHF. CDR3 DNA: TGTGCCAGCAGTCCCTATCAGGGACAGGGGGTCCAGCCCCAGCATTTT.

The CDR3 reads CASSLLVVENTEAFF. The CDR3 region has the DNA TGTGCCAGCAGCTTACTCGTGGTCGAGAACACTGAAGCTTTCTTT. The chain links TRBV7-9 to TRBJ1-1; D not certain. The CDR3 is made up of 15 amino acids. CDR1 SEHNR and CDR2 FQNEAQ come from the germline V gene (reference sequence). V lost 2 bases to trimming and J lost 1 base, with 11 bases between them.

This clonotype has just a few counts. The gene calls are TRBV11-3 and TRBJ1-1; tentative D call: TRBD1 (5 bases). Trimming removed 0 bases at V and 7 bases at J, with 6 bases between. Germline CDR1 SGHNT, CDR2 YENEEA. The CDR3 spans 12 residues. The chain's CDR3 is CASSLERGEAFF. CDR3 bases: TGTGCCAGCAGCTTAGAGAGGGGTGAAGCTTTCTTT. The whole variable domain, remainder taken from reference TRBV11-3 and TRBJ1-1, is EAGVVQSPRYKIIEKKQPVAFWCNPISGHNTLYWYLQNLGQGPELLIRYENEEAVDDSQLPKDRFSAERLKGVDSTLKIQPAELGDSAVYLCASSLERGEAFFGQGTRLTVV.

V and J are TRBV5-1 and TRBJ1-2, with 11 nucleotides matching TRBD1. V was clipped by 4 bases and J by 9 bases; unmatched bases: 5. In germline, CDR1 is SGHRS, CDR2 YFSETQ. The CDR3 runs 13 residues. The CDR3 DNA sequence: TGCGCCAGCAGCACGGGACAGGGGGGAAGCTACACCTTC. Translated: CASSTGQGGSYTF.